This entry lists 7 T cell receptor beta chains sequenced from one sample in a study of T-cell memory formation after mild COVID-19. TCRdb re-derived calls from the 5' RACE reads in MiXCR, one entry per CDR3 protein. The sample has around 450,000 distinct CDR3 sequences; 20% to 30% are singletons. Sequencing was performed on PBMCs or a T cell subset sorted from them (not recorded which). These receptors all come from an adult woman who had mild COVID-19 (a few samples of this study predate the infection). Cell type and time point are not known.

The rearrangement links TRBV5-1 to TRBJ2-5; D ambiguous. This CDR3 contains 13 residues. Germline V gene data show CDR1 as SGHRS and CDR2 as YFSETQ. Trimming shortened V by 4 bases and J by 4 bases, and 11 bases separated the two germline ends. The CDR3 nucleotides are TGCGCCAGCAGCGTAGACATAGTAGAGACCCAGTACTTC. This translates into CASSVDIVETQYF.

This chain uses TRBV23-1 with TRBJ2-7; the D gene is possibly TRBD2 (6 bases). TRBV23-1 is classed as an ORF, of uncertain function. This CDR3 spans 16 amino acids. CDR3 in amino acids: CASHAPRETGSYEQYF. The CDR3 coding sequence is TGCGCTTCACACGCTCCTCGGGAGACCGGGAGCTACGAGCAGTACTTC.

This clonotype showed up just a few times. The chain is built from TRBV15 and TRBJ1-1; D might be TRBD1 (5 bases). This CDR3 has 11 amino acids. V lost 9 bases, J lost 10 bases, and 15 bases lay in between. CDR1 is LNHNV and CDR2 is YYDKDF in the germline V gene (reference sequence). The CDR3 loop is CATSGTGIAFF. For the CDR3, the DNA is TGTGCCACTTCTGGGACGGGGATAGCTTTCTTT.

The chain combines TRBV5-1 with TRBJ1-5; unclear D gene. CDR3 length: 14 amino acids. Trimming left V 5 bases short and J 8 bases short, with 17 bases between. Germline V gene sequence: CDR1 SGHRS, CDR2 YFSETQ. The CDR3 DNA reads TGCGCCAGCAGACCAACTCAAATCTGGGAGCCCCAGCATTTT. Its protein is CASRPTQIWEPQHF. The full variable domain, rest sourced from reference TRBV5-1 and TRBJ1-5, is KAGVTQTPRYLIKTRGQQVTLSCSPISGHRSVSWYQQTPGQGLQFLFEYFSETQRNKGNFPGRFSGRQFSNSRSEMNVSTLELGDSALYLCASRPTQIWEPQHFGDGTRLSIL.

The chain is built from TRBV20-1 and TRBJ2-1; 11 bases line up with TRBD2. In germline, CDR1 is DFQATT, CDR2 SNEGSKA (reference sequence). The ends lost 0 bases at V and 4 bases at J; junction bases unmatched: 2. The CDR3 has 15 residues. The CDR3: CSARETSGVYNEQFF. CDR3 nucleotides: TGCAGTGCTAGAGAGACTAGCGGGGTTTACAATGAGCAGTTCTTC.

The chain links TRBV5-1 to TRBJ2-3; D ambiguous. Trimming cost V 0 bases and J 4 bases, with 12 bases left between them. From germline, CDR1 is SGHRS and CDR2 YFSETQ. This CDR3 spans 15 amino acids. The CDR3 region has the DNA TGCGCCAGCAGCTTGGTGGGCTCGCACGCAGATACGCAGTATTTT. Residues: CASSLVGSHADTQYF.

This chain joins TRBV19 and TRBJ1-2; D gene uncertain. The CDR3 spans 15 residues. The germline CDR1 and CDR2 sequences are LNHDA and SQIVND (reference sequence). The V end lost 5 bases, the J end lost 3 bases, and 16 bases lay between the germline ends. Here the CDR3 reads CASSSSPAGYYGYTF. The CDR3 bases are TGTGCCAGTAGTTCCTCCCCGGCAGGCTACTATGGCTACACCTTC. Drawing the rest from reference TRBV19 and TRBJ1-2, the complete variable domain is DGGITQSPKYLFRKEGQNVTLSCEQNLNHDAMYWYRQDPGQGLRLIYYSQIVNDFQKGDIAEGYSVSREKKESFPLTVTSAQKNPTAFYLCASSSSPAGYYGYTFGSGTRLTVV.